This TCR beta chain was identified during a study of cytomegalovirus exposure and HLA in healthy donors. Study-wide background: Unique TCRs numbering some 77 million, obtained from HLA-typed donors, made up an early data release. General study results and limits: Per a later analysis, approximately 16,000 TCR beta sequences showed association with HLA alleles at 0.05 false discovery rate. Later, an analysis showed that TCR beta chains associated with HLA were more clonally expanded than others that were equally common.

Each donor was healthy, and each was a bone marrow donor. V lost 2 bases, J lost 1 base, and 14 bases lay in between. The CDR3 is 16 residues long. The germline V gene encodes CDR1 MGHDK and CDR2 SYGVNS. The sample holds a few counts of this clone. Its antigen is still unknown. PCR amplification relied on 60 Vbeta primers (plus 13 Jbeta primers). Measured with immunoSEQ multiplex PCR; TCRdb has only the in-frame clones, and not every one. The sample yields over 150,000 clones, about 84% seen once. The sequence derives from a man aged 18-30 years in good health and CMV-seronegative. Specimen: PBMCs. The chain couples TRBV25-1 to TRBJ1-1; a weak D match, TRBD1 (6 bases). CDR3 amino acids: CASSEAPWDTNTEAFF. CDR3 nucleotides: TGTGCCAGCAGTGAAGCTCCTTGGGACACGAACACTGAAGCTTTCTTT.